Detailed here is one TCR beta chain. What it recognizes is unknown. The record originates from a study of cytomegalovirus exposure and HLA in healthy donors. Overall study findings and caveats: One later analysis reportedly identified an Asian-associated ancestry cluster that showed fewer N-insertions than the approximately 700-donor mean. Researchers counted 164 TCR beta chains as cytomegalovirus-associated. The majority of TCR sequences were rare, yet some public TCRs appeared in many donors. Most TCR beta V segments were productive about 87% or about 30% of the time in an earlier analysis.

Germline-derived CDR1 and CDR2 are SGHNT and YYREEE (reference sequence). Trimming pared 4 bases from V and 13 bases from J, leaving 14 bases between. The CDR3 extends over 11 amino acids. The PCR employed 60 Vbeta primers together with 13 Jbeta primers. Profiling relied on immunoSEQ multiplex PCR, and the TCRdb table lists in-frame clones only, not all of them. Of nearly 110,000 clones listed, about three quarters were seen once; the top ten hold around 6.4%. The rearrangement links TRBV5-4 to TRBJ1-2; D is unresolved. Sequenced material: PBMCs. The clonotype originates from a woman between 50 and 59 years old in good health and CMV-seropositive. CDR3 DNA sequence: TGTGCCAGCAGCCTGGCGGGGAGGGTCACCTTC. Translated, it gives CASSLAGRVTF.